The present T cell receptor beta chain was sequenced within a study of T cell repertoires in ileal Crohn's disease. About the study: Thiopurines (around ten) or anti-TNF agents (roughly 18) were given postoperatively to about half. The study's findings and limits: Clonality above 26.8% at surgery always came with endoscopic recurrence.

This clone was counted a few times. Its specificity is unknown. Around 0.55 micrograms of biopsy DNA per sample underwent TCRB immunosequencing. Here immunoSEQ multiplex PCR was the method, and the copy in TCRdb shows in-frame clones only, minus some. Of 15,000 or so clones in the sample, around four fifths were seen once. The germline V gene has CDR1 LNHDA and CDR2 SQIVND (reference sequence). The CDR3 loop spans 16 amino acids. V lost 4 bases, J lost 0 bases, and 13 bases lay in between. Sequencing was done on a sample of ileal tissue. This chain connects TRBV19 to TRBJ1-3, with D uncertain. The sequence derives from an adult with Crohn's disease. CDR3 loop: CASSKVGLGSGNTIYF. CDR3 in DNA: TGTGCCAGTAGTAAGGTGGGCCTCGGCTCTGGAAACACCATATATTTT.